This T cell receptor beta chain was sequenced during a study of blood T cell repertoires in COVID-19. Study background: The United States, Italy and Spain provided the acute and convalescent COVID-19 samples.

Sequencing used immunoSEQ multiplex PCR; TCRdb keeps in-frame clones, though not all of them. This table has approximately 85,000 clones, 90% appearing once. This clone occurred once. J lost 4 bases, V lost 7 bases, and 6 bases had no gene match. Germline V gene sequence: CDR1 SNHLY, CDR2 FYNNEI. The CDR3 sequence is 14 residues long. The source is a woman aged 45-60 years in a cohort sampled during active COVID-19. The genes are TRBV2 and TRBJ2-1; 8 bases are shared with TRBD2. The sequencing input was peripheral blood. The CDR3 loop is CASKVREVYNEQFF. DNA for the CDR3: TGTGCCAGCAAGGTGCGGGAGGTGTACAATGAGCAGTTCTTC.